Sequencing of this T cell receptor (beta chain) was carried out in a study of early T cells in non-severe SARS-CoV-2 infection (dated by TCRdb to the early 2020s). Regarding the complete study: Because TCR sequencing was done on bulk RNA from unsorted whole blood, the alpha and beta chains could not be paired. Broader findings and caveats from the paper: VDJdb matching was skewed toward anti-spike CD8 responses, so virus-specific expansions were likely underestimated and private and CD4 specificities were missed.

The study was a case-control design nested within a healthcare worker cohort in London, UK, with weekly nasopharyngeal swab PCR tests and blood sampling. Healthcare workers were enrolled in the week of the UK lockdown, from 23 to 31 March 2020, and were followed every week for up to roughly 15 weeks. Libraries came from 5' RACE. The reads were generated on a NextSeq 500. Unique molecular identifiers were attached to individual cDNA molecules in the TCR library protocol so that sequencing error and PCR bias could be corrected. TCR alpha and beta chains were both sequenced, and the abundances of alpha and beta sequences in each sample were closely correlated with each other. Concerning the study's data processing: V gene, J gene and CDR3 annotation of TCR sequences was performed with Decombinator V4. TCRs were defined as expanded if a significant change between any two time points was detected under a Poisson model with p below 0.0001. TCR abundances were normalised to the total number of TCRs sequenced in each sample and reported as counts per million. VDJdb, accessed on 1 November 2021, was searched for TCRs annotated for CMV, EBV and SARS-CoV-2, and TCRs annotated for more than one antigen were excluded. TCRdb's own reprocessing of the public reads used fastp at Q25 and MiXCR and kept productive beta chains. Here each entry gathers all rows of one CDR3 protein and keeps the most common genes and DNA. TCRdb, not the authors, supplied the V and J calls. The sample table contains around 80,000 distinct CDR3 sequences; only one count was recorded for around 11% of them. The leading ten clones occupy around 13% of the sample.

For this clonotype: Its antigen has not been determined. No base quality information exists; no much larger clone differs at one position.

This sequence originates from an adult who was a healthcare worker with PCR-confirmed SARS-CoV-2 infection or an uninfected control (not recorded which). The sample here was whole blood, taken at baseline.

The CDR3 here reads CASSLRAETQYF. The nucleotide sequence is given as TGTGCCAGCAGTCTCCGCGCGGAGACCCAGTACTTC. This chain joins TRBV12-3 or TRBV12-4 to TRBJ2-5, with no confidently assigned D gene. A distance of 9 bases separates the germline ends of V and J, which lose 5 bases and 5 bases respectively. Including cysteine and phenylalanine, the CDR3 has 12 amino acids. The retained sequence is limited to the CDR3, 36 bases, with the frame set at the first base.